This T cell receptor (beta chain) was profiled in a study of blood T cell repertoires in COVID-19. Study details: Samples came from the United States, Italy and Spain, spanning acute and convalescent COVID-19. T cells, B-cell-depleted T cells, or PBMCs supplied cDNA or gDNA.

V dropped 3 bases and J dropped 5; count of bases not matched to a gene: 9. CDR1 is MNHEY and CDR2 is SMNVEV in the germline V gene (reference sequence). This CDR3 is 16 amino acids long. Original data processing: Quantification of nucleated cells was approximated via reference gene primer amplification. Libraries were prepared by immunoSEQ multiplex PCR; TCRdb keeps only in-frame clonotypes and omits some of them. D and trimming come from the DNA, and the V and J calls and clone size come from that table. Here the sample spans fewer than 100,000 clones, nearly 90% being singletons. This TCR was sampled from a man in his 70s with acute or convalescent COVID-19. The sample comprised peripheral blood. V gene TRBV27 combines with J gene TRBJ2-2, with 7 positions matching TRBD1. CDR3 DNA: TGTGCCAGCAGTTTCCTCGACAGGGTATGGACCGGGGAGCTGTTTTTT. Translation: CASSFLDRVWTGELFF.